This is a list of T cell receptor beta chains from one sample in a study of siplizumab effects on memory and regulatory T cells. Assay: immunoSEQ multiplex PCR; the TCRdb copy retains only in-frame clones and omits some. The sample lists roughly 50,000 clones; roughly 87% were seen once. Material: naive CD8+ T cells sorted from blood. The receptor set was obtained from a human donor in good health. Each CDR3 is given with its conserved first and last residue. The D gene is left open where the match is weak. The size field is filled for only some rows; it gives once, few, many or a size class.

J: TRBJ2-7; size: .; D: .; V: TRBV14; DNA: TGTGCCAGCAGCCCGGGAGAGGCGCGCGAGCAGTACTTC; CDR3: CASSPGEAREQYF
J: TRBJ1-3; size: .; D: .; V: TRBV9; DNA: TGTGCCAGCAGCGTAGCGATGAGGGTTACTCCTGGAAACACCATATATTTT; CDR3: CASSVAMRVTPGNTIYF
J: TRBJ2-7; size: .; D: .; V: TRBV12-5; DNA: TGTGCTAGTGCCTTGAGCTACGAGCAGTACTTC; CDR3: CASALSYEQYF
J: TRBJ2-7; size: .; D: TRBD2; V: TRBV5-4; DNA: TGTGCCAGCAGCTTGGCCCTCCGGACTAGCGGGAGCTCCTACGAGCAGTACTTC; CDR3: CASSLALRTSGSSYEQYF
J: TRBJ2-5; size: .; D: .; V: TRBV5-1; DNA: TGCGCCAGCAGCTTGGAAAGCTACCAAGAGACCCAGTACTTC; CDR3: CASSLESYQETQYF
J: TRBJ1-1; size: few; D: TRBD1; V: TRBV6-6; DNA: TGTGCCAGCACCCAGGGGACAGGGACTGAAGCTTTCTTT; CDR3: CASTQGTGTEAFF
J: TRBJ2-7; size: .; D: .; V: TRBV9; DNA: TGTGCCAGCAGCGTTTCCCCAGTTAGCTCCTACGAGCAGTACTTC; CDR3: CASSVSPVSSYEQYF
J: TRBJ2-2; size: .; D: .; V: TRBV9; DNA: TGTGCCAGCAGCCCGGTGGGGATTAACACCGGGGAGCTGTTTTTT; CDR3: CASSPVGINTGELFF
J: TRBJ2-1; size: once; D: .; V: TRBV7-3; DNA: TGTGCCAGCAGCTTAAAGGTTCTGGGAGGTGAGCAGTTCTTC; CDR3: CASSLKVLGGEQFF
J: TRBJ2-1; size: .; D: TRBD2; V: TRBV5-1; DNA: TGCGCCAGCAGCGCCGGACTAGCGGGAGGCCTATACAATGAGCAGTTCTTC; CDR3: CASSAGLAGGLYNEQFF
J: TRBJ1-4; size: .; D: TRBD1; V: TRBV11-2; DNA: TGTGCCAGCAGCTTAGTTGGGACAGATAATGAAAAACTGTTTTTT; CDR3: CASSLVGTDNEKLFF
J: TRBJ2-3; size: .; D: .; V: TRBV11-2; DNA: TGTGCCAGCAGCCCCGGGTCCTTAACGGAAGATACGCAGTATTTT; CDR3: CASSPGSLTEDTQYF
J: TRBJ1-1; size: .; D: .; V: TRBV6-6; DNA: TGTGCCAGCAGTTATTCACCGGGGAGGGACACTGAAGCTTTCTTT; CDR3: CASSYSPGRDTEAFF
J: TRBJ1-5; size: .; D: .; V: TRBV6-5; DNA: TGTGCCAGCAGTTACGGGGGGGGCAATCAGCCCCAGCATTTT; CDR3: CASSYGGGNQPQHF
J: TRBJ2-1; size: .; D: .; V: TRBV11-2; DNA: TGTGCCAGCAGCTTAGTTCGGTACACCCATGAGCAGTTCTTC; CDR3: CASSLVRYTHEQFF
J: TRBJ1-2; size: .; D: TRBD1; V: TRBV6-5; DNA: TGTGCCAGCAGTTACTTATCGGGACAGGGTAACTATGGCTACACCTTC; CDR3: CASSYLSGQGNYGYTF
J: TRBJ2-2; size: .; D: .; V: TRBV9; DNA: TGTGCCAGCAGCGTGACGATAAGTGACACCGGGGAGCTGTTTTTT; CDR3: CASSVTISDTGELFF
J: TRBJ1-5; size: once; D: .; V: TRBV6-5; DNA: TGTGCCAGCAGTTACAAAAGCAATCAGCCCCAGCATTTT; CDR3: CASSYKSNQPQHF
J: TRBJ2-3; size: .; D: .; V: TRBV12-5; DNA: TGTGCTAGTGGTTTCCCGGGGAGCACAGATACGCAGTATTTT; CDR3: CASGFPGSTDTQYF
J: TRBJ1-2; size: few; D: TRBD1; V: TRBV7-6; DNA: TGTGCCAGCAGCTTAGAGGCAGGGGGCTTTGGCTACACCTTC; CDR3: CASSLEAGGFGYTF
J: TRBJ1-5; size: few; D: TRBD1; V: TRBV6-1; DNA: TGTGCCAGCAGTGGTAGAGGGGGCCCGGAGGGGCCCCAGCATTTT; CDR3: CASSGRGGPEGPQHF
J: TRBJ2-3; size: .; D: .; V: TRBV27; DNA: TGTGCCAGCAGTCCAACTAGCACAGATACGCAGTATTTT; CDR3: CASSPTSTDTQYF
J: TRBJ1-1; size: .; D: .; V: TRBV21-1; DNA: TGTGCCAGCAGCAAAGCCCAAAACAGGGTCACTGAAGCTTTCTTT; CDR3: CASSKAQNRVTEAFF
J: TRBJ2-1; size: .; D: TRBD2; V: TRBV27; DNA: TGTGCCAGCAGTCCGGGACTAGCGGGAGCATCAATCGGGTCCTACAATGAGCAGTTCTTC; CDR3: CASSPGLAGASIGSYNEQFF
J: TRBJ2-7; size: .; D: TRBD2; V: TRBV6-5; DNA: TGTGCCAGCAGTTACTCGACGACGGGGGGGCAATACGAGCAGTACTTC; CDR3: CASSYSTTGGQYEQYF
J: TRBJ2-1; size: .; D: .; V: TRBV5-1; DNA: TGCGCCAGCAGCTTGTTGATGATAGGGGGAGGGCCGGATGAGCAGTTCTTC; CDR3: CASSLLMIGGGPDEQFF
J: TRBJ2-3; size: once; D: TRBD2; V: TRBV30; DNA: TGTGCCTGGAGTTTGGGGACTAGCGGGAGGACAGATACGCAGTATTTT; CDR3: CAWSLGTSGRTDTQYF
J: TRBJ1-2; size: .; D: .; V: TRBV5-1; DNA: TGCGCCAGCAGCCAGACTCAGTCTCAGTATGGCTACACCTTC; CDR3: CASSQTQSQYGYTF
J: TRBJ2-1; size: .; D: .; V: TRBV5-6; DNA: TGTGCCAGCAGCATCGGACAATTCAGCTCCTACAATGAGCAGTTCTTC; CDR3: CASSIGQFSSYNEQFF
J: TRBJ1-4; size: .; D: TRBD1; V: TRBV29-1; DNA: TGCAGCGTTGGAAACAACAGGGGCAAGGCGTCTAATGAAAAACTGTTTTTT; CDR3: CSVGNNRGKASNEKLFF